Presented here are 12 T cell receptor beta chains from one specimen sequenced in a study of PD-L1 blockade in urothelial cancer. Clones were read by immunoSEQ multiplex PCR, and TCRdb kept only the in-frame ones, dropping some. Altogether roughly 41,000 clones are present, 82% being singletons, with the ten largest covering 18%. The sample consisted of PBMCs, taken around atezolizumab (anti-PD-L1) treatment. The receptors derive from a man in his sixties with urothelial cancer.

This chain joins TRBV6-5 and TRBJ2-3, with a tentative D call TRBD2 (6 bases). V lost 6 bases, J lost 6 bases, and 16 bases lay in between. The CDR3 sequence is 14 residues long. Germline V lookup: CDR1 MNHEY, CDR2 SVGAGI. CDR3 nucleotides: TGTGCCAGCAGGGAGGGGATAGGATTGGATACGCAGTATTTT. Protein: CASREGIGLDTQYF.

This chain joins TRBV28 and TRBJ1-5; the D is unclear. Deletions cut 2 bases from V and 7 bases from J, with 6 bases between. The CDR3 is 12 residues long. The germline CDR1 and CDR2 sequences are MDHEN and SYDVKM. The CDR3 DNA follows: TGTGCCAGCAGTTTAGTCGGGCAGCCCCAGCATTTT. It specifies CASSLVGQPQHF.

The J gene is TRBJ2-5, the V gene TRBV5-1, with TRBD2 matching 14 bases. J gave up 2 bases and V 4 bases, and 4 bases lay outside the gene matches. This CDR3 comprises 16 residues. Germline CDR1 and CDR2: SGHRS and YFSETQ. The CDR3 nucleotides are TGCGCCAGCAGCCCTCGACTAGCGGGGGGGCAAGAGACCCAGTACTTC. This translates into CASSPRLAGGQETQYF.

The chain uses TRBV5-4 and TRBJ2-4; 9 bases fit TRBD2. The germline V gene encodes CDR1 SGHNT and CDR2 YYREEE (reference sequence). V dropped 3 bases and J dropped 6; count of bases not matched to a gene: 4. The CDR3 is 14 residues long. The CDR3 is CASSSLTSGNIQYF. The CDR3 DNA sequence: TGTGCCAGCAGCTCCCTGACTAGCGGAAACATTCAGTACTTC.

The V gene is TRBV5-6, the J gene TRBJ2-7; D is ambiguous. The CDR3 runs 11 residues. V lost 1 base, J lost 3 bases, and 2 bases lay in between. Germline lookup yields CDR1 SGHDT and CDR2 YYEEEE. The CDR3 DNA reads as TGTGCCAGCAGCTTGCACTACGAGCAGTACTTC. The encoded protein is CASSLHYEQYF.

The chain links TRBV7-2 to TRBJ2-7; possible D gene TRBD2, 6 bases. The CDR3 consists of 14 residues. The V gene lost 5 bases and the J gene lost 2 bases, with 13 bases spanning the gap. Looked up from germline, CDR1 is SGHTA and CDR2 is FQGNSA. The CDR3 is CASSPGTGTYEQYF. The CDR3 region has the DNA TGTGCCAGCAGCCCGGGGACTGGGACCTACGAGCAGTACTTC.

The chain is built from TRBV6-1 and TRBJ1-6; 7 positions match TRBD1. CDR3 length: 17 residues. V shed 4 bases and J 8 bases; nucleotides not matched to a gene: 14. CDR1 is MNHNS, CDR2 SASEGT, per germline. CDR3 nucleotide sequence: TGTGCCAGCAGTGCACAACCCAGGGGGATGGGCGATTCACCCCTCCACTTT. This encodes CASSAQPRGMGDSPLHF.

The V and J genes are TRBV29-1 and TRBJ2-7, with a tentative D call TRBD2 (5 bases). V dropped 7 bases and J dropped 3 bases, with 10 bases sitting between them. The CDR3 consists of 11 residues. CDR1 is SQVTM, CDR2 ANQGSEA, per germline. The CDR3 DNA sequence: TGCAGCGGATCTGAGGGCTACGAGCAGTACTTC. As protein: CSGSEGYEQYF.

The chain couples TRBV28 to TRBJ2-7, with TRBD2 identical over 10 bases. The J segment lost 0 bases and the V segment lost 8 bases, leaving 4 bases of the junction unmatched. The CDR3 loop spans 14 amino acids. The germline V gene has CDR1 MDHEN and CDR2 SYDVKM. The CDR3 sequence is CASQRGGSSYEQYF. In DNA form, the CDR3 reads TGTGCCAGCCAGCGGGGGGGGAGCTCCTACGAGCAGTACTTC.

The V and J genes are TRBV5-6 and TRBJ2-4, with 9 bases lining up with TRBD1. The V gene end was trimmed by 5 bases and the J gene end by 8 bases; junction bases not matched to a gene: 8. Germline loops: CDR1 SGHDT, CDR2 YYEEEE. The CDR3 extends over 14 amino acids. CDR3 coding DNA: TGTGCCAGCAGTCGGGACAGGGTGGCGGACATTCAGTACTTC. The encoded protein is CASSRDRVADIQYF. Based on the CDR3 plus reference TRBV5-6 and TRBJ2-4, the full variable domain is DAGVTQSPTHLIKTRGQQVTLRCSPKSGHDTVSWYQQALGQGPQFIFQYYEEEERQRGNFPDRFSGHQFPNYSSELNVNALLLGDSALYLCASSRDRVADIQYFGAGTRLSVL.

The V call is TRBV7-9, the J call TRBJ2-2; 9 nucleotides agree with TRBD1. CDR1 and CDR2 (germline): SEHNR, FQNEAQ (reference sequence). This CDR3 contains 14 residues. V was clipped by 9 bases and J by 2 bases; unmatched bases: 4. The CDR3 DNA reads TGTGCCAGAGGGGACAGGGACAACACCGGGGAGCTGTTTTTT. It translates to CARGDRDNTGELFF.

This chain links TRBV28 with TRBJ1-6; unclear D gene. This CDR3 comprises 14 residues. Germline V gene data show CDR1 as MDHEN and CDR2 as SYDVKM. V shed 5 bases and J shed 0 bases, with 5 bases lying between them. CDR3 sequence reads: CASSGSSYNSPLHF. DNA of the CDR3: TGTGCCAGCAGTGGGAGCTCCTATAATTCACCCCTCCACTTT.